The text below deals with one T cell receptor (beta chain). Its antigen remains unidentified. Repertoires were generated with immunoSEQ multiplex PCR, while TCRdb's copy carries only in-frame clones and drops some. The sample contains about 15,000 clones, more than 90% of which appear only once. Unstimulated regulatory T cells (CD4+CD25+CD127-), CD4+CD25- non-regulatory cells, CD4 and CD8 cells were FACS-sorted from thawed PBMCs. The data are from a study of Tregs in tolerant kidney transplant recipients. Study observations and caveats: Activated donor B cell expansion appeared to reveal the most relevant donor-specific TCRbeta repertoire. Biological reproducibility was not directly addressed, but technical replication error appeared minimal.

Trimming left V 0 bases short and J 6 bases short, with 2 bases between. Germline CDR1 MRHNA, CDR2 SNTAGT. CDR3 length equals 12 residues. The clonotype was recovered from a human donor in good health. The chain combines TRBV6-4 with TRBJ2-2; D unresolved. The specimen sequenced was CD8+ T cells from blood. The CDR3 DNA reads TGTGCCAGCAGTGACTCGCCCGGGGAGCTGTTTTTT. Translation: CASSDSPGELFF.